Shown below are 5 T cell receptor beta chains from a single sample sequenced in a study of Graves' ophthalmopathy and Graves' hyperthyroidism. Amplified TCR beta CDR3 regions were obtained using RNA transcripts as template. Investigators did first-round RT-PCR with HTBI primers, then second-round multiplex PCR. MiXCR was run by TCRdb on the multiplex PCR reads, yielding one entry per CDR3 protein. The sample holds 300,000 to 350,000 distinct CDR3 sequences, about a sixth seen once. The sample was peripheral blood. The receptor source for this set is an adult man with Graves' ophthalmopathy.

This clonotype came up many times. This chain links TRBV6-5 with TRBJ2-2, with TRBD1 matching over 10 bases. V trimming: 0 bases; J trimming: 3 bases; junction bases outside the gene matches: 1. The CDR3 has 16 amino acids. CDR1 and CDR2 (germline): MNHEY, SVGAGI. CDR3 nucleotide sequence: TGTGCCAGCAGTTACTCGACAGGGGGCCACACCGGGGAGCTGTTTTTT. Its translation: CASSYSTGGHTGELFF.

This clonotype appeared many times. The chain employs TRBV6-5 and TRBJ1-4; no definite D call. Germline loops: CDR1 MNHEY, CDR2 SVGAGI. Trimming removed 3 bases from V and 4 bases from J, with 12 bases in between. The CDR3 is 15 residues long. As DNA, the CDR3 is TGTGCCAGCAGTTATCAAGGGAAGCATAATGAAAAACTGTTTTTT. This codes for CASSYQGKHNEKLFF.

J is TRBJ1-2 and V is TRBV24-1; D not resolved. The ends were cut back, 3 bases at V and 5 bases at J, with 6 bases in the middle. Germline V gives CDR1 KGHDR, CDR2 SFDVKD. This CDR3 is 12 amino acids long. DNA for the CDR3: TGTGCCACCAGTGATACAGAATATGGCTACACCTTC. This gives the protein CATSDTEYGYTF.

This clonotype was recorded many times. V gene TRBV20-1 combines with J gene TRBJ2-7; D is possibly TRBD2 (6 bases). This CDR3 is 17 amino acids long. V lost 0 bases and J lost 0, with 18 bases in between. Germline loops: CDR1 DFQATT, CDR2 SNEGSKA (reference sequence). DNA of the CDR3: TGCAGTGCTAGAGATTCCCTGGGCGGGACTGCCTCCTACGAGCAGTACTTC. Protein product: CSARDSLGGTASYEQYF.

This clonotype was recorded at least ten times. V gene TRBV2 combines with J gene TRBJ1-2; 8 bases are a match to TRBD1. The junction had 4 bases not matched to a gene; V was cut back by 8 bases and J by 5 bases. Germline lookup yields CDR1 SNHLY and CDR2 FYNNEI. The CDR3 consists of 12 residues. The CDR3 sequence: CASRTGKYGYTF. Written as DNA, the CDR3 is TGTGCCAGCCGGACAGGGAAATATGGCTACACCTTC.